These T cell receptor beta chains were read from a single sample in a study of quantifying T cell responses using KT2 cells. TCRdb recomputed calls from the UMI-ligation and nested PCR reads with MiXCR, one row per CDR3 protein. The sample yields tens of thousands of distinct CDR3 sequences, around 12% seen once. Source material: PBMCs spiked with cells of the T cell clone KT2. The receptors were gathered from a human donor. Each CDR3 is given with its conserved first and last residue. A D gene is named only where the DNA matches it firmly. Expanded clones get a size class; other rows say once, few or many, or leave the size out.

d_call j_call clone_size v_call cdr3_aa cdr3_nt
NA TRBJ2-3 few TRBV6-5 CASSYTGKSADTQYF TGTGCCAGCAGTTACACGGGAAAGAGTGCAGATACGCAGTATTTT
NA TRBJ1-6 few TRBV6-5 CASMGAKYNSPLHF TGTGCCAGCATGGGGGCGAAGTATAATTCACCCCTCCACTTT
TRBD1 TRBJ2-7 many TRBV6-2/TRBV6-3 CASRHPGTGSYEQYF TGTGCCAGCAGGCATCCTGGGACAGGGTCCTACGAGCAGTACTTC
NA TRBJ2-7 NA TRBV19 CASRLDTTVGEQYF TGTGCCAGTAGATTGGATACGACAGTCGGTGAGCAGTACTTC
NA TRBJ1-1 many TRBV29-1 CSVDDRQEDGLRNTEAFF TGCAGCGTTGACGACCGCCAGGAGGACGGGTTACGGAACACTGAAGCTTTCTTT
NA TRBJ1-2 many TRBV27 CASSVGLGAGGYTF TGTGCCAGCAGCGTGGGCCTGGGCGCGGGTGGCTACACCTTC
NA TRBJ1-2 many TRBV25-1 CASSEFGGDGYTF TGTGCCAGCAGTGAATTTGGGGGCGATGGCTACACCTTC
NA TRBJ2-1 few TRBV3-1 CASSQDSLAYNEQFF TGTGCCAGCAGCCAAGATAGTCTAGCTTACAATGAGCAGTTCTTC
NA TRBJ1-5 few TRBV20-1 CSAQGGPGRAYSNQPQHF TGCAGTGCTCAAGGTGGCCCGGGGAGGGCTTATAGCAATCAGCCCCAGCATTTT
TRBD2 TRBJ2-1 many TRBV12-3/TRBV12-4 CASSYAGLASYFMEQFF TGTGCCAGCAGTTACGCAGGACTAGCGTCGTATTTTATGGAGCAGTTCTTC
TRBD2 TRBJ2-1 NA TRBV2 CASSEYWGGYNEQFF TGTGCCAGCAGTGAATATTGGGGGGGCTACAATGAGCAGTTCTTC
NA TRBJ1-2 NA TRBV20-1 CSARDTARGGYTF TGCAGTGCTAGAGATACTGCGAGAGGTGGCTACACCTTC
NA TRBJ2-5 NA TRBV6-1 CASSEGGETQYF TGTGCCAGCAGTGAAGGGGGTGAGACCCAGTACTTC
NA TRBJ2-5 NA TRBV2 CARVVGETQYF TGTGCCAGGGTAGTGGGAGAGACCCAGTACTTC
NA TRBJ2-3 few TRBV30 CAWGARTDTQYF TGTGCCTGGGGGGCCCGCACAGATACGCAGTATTTT
NA TRBJ1-1 many TRBV18 CASSQAENTEAFF TGTGCCAGCTCACAGGCTGAGAACACTGAAGCTTTCTTT
NA TRBJ2-7 NA TRBV5-1 CASSFVGDPLEQYF TGCGCCAGCAGCTTCGTGGGGGACCCCCTCGAGCAGTACTTC
NA TRBJ1-2 few TRBV4-2 CASSQGEGGDGYTF TGTGCCAGCAGCCAGGGGGAGGGCGGAGATGGCTACACCTTC
NA TRBJ1-5 NA TRBV7-8 CASSLWWDASNQPQHF TGTGCCAGCAGCTTATGGTGGGATGCGAGCAATCAGCCCCAGCATTTT
NA TRBJ2-7 few TRBV11-1 CASSSNRGREYEQYF TGTGCCAGCAGCTCCAACCGGGGACGGGAGTACGAGCAGTACTTC
NA TRBJ2-3 NA TRBV20-1 CSASTGYGTDTQYF TGCAGTGCCAGCACAGGGTACGGGACAGATACGCAGTATTTT
NA TRBJ1-1 few TRBV6-5 CASSYQKNTEAFF TGTGCCAGCAGTTACCAGAAGAACACTGAAGCTTTCTTT
NA TRBJ1-1 NA TRBV6-5 CASRTPPNTEAFF TGTGCCAGCAGAACACCTCCGAACACTGAAGCTTTCTTT
NA TRBJ1-2 many TRBV6-1 CASSVTRQALGYTF TGTGCCAGCAGTGTGACACGACAGGCTCTCGGCTACACCTTC
TRBD2 TRBJ2-1 NA TRBV2 CASGTSGSIEQFF TGTGCCAGCGGGACTAGCGGGAGTATTGAGCAGTTCTTC
TRBD1 TRBJ1-1 few TRBV2 CASSEAGTGGMNTEAFF TGTGCCAGCAGTGAAGCTGGGACAGGGGGAATGAACACTGAAGCTTTCTTT
NA TRBJ1-1 few TRBV9 CASSTRGGSTEAFF TGTGCCAGCAGCACTCGAGGAGGGAGCACTGAAGCTTTCTTT
NA TRBJ2-7 few TRBV18 CASSPDLLSAYEQYF TGTGCCAGCTCCCCGGACTTACTCTCCGCCTACGAGCAGTACTTC
NA TRBJ2-1 few TRBV12-5 CASGSRDVWNEQFF TGTGCTAGTGGTTCCCGGGACGTCTGGAATGAGCAGTTCTTC
NA TRBJ2-5 NA TRBV18 CASSPAGTTKETQYF TGTGCCAGCTCACCGGCCGGGACCACCAAAGAGACCCAGTACTTC
NA TRBJ1-2 NA TRBV7-2 CASSFEPYGYTF TGTGCCAGCAGCTTTGAACCCTATGGCTACACCTTC
TRBD1 TRBJ2-1 many TRBV5-6 CASSPVGQDYNEQFF TGTGCCAGCAGCCCGGTTGGACAGGACTACAATGAGCAGTTCTTC
NA TRBJ2-6 NA TRBV3-1 CASSPEVGGSGANVLTF TGTGCCAGCAGCCCCGAGGTCGGAGGCTCTGGGGCCAACGTCCTGACTTTC
TRBD1 TRBJ1-1 many TRBV7-3 CASSPAGTGKTEAFF TGTGCCAGCAGCCCTGCCGGGACAGGGAAGACTGAAGCTTTCTTT